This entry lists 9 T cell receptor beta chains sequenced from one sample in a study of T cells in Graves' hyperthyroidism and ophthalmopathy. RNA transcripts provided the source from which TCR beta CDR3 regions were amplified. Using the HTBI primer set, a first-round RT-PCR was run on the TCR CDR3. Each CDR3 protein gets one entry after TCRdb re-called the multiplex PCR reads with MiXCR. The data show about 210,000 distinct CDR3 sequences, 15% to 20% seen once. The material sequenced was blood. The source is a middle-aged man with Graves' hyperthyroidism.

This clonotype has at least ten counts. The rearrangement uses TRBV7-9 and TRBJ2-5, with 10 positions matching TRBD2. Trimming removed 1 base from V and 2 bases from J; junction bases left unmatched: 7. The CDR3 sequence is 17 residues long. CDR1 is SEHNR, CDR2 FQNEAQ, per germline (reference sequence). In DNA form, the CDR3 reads TGTGCCAGCAGCTTAGTTGGAGCTAGCGGGGGACAAGAGACCCAGTACTTC. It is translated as CASSLVGASGGQETQYF. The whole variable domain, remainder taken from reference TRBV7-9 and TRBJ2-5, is DTGVSQNPRHKITKRGQNVTFRCDPISEHNRLYWYRQTLGQGPEFLTYFQNEAQLEKSRLLSDRFSAERPKGSFSTLEIQRTEQGDSAMYLCASSLVGASGGQETQYFGPGTRLLVL.

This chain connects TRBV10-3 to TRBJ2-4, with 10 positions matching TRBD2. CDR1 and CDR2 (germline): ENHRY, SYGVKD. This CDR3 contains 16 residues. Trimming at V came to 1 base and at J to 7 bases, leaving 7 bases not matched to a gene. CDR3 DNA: TGTGCCATCAGTGAGTTAAGCGGGGGGGCCAGGAACATTCAGTACTTC. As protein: CAISELSGGARNIQYF.

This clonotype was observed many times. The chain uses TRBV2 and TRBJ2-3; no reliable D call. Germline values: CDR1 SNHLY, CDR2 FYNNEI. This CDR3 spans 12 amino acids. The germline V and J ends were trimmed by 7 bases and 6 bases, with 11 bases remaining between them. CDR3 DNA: TGTGCCAGCACTCTCTCCGCGGATACGCAGTATTTT. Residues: CASTLSADTQYF.

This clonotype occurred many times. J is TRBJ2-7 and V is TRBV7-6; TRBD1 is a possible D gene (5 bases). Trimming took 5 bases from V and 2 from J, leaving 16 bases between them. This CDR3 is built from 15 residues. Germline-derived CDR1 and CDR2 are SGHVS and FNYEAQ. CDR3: CASSHTGQGPYEQYF. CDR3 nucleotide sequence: TGTGCCAGCAGCCATACAGGCCAAGGGCCCTACGAGCAGTACTTC.

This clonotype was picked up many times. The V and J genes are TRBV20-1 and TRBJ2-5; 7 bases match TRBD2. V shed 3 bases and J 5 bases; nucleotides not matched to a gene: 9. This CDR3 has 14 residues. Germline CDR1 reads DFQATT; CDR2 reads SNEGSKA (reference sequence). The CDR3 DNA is TGCAGTGCTAGCCCCCGGAGGGGAGGGGAGACCCAGTACTTC. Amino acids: CSASPRRGGETQYF.

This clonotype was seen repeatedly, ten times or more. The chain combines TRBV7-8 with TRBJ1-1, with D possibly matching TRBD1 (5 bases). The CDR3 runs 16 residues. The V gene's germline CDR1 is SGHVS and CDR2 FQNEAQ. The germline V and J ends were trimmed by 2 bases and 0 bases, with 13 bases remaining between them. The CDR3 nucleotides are TGTGCCAGCAGCTTAAGGGACTCAGGATTGAACACTGAAGCTTTCTTT. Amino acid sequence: CASSLRDSGLNTEAFF.

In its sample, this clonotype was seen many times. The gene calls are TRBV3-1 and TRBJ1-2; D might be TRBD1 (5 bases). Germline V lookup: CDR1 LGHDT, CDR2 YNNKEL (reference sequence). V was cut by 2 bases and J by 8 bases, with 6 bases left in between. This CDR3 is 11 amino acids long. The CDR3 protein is CASSQSGGYTF. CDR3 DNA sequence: TGTGCCAGCAGCCAATCAGGGGGCTACACCTTC.

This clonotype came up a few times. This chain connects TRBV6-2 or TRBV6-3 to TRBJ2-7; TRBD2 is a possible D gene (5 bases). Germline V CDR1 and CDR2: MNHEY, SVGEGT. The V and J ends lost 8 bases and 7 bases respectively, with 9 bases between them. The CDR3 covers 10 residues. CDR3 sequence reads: CASGRGEQYF. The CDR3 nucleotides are TGTGCCAGCGGCCGCGGGGAGCAGTACTTC.

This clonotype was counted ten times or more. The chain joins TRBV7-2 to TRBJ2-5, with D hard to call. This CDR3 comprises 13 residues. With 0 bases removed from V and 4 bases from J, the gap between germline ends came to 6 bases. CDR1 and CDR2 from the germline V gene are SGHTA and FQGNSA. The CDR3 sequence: CASSLARTETQYF. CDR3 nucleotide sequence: TGTGCCAGCAGCTTAGCCCGGACAGAGACCCAGTACTTC.